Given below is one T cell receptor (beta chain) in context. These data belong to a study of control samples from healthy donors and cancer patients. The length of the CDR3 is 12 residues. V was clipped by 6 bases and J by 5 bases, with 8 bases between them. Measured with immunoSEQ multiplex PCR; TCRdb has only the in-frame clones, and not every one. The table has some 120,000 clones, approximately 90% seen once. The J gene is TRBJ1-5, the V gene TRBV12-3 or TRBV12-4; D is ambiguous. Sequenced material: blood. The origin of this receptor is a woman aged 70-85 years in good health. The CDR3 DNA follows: TGTGCCAGCAGGCTCACAGATCAGCCCCAGCATTTT. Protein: CASRLTDQPQHF.